What follows are 23 T cell receptor beta chains derived from one specimen sequenced in a study of T cell responses to AZD1222 COVID-19 vaccine (dated by TCRdb to the early 2020s). Receptors were amplified or captured by the immunoSEQ multiplex PCR assay. TCRdb took this table from immuneACCESS and kept in-frame rearrangements with V and J called. Such tables lack part of the clones; where checked against another copy, unresolved V genes explain under half of the gap, and the rest is unexplained. The table for this sample lists around 160,000 clones; approximately 91% of them were counted only once. The top ten clones comprise about 4% of the sample. Per the publication, the time point label means: about 28 days (+/-7) after the second vaccine dose. Sample: peripheral blood, taken 28 days after the second AZD1222 dose. These receptors were taken from an adult who received the AZD1222 COVID-19 vaccine.

The genes are TRBV19 and TRBJ2-1; D gene uncertain. The germline V gene has CDR1 LNHDA and CDR2 SQIVND (reference sequence). CDR3 size: 12 residues. V gave up 8 bases and J gave up 0 bases, with 5 bases separating them. Here the CDR3 reads CASYNSYNEQFF. The CDR3 coding sequence is TGTGCCAGTTACAACTCCTACAATGAGCAGTTCTTC.

This chain uses TRBV19 with TRBJ1-5, with unresolved D. Germline V gene lookup returns CDR1 LNHDA and CDR2 SQIVND (reference sequence). The CDR3 is 10 residues long. Trimming removed 8 bases from V and 6 bases from J, with 5 bases in between. The CDR3 region has the DNA TGTGCCAGTGGACCTCAGCCCCAGCATTTT. It codes for CASGPQPQHF.

The chain combines TRBV5-4 with TRBJ1-2; D is undetermined. CDR3 length equals 12 residues. The V end lost 4 bases, the J end lost 8 bases, and 12 bases lay between the germline ends. Germline V gives CDR1 SGHNT, CDR2 YYREEE (reference sequence). This chain's CDR3 is CASSISVNGYTF. The CDR3 DNA reads TGTGCCAGCAGCATTTCGGTGAACGGCTACACCTTC.

This clone was seen only once. The V and J genes are TRBV12-3 or TRBV12-4 and TRBJ1-2, with D hard to call. CDR3 size: 11 residues. Trimming cost V 2 bases and J 5 bases, with 3 bases left between them. The CDR3 loop is CASSLQYGYTF. In DNA, the CDR3 is TGTGCCAGCAGTTTACAGTATGGCTACACCTTC.

In this sample, this clone turned up a few times. The chain links TRBV5-4 to TRBJ1-6; D gene uncertain. Germline V CDR1 and CDR2: SGHNT, YYREEE (reference sequence). The CDR3 spans 14 residues. Trimming left V 3 bases short and J 7 bases short, with 11 bases between. CDR3 in DNA: TGTGCCAGCAGCTCCGGAAGTTCGAATTCACCCCTCCACTTT. Translated, it gives CASSSGSSNSPLHF.

The chain combines TRBV6-1 with TRBJ1-1; D unresolved. Germline loops: CDR1 MNHNS, CDR2 SASEGT. Between the trimmed V and J ends, which lost 0 bases and 11 bases, there was a span of 10 bases. This CDR3 is built from 12 residues. The CDR3 region has the DNA TGTGCCAGCAGTGAAGCAGCATCCGCGGCTTTCTTT. Residues: CASSEAASAAFF.

V gene TRBV27 combines with J gene TRBJ1-6; D not resolved. The germline CDR1 and CDR2 sequences are MNHEY and SMNVEV (reference sequence). CDR3 length: 14 amino acids. The ends were cut back, 3 bases at V and 4 bases at J, with 7 bases in the middle. CDR3 amino acids: CASSFGGYNSPLHF. The CDR3 region has the DNA TGTGCCAGCAGTTTCGGCGGGTATAATTCACCCCTCCACTTT.

This clone was recorded once. In nucleotides, the CDR3 is TGCGCCAGCAGCCTAGAAGGGACCTCTGGGGCCAACGTCCTGACTTTC. It is translated as CASSLEGTSGANVLTF. The V gene is TRBV5-1, the J gene TRBJ2-6; D may match TRBD1 or TRBD2 (5 bases each). The CDR3 totals 16 residues. Trimming took 4 bases from V and 0 from J, leaving 11 bases between them. CDR1 and CDR2 from the germline V gene are SGHRS and YFSETQ.

The gene calls are TRBV6-5 and TRBJ2-5; 7 positions agree with TRBD1. J lost 4 bases, V lost 8 bases, and 7 bases had no gene match. This CDR3 contains 13 residues. The germline CDR1 and CDR2 sequences are MNHEY and SVGAGI. CDR3: CASQYRGRETQYF. The CDR3 DNA follows: TGTGCCAGCCAATACAGGGGACGAGAGACCCAGTACTTC.

The genes are TRBV25-1 and TRBJ2-7; D is perhaps TRBD1 or TRBD2 (5 bases each). Trimming stripped 1 base from V and 6 bases from J, with 22 bases between. The CDR3 is 17 amino acids. Germline assignment: CDR1 MGHDK and CDR2 SYGVNS. CDR3 loop: CASSEWGPGYFYCEQYF. The CDR3 coding sequence is TGTGCCAGCAGTGAATGGGGACCTGGGTATTTTTACTGCGAGCAGTACTTC.

The chain couples TRBV13 to TRBJ2-1; tentative D call: TRBD2 (6 bases). Germline V CDR1 and CDR2: PRHDT, FYEKMQ (reference sequence). CDR3 length: 16 amino acids. V lost 6 bases to trimming and J lost 4 bases, with 19 bases between them. The CDR3 DNA reads as TGTGCCAGCAGGATGGCGGGGCAGACCACATACAATGAGCAGTTCTTC. Protein sequence: CASRMAGQTTYNEQFF.

The DNA of the CDR3 is TGTGCCAGCAGTGAATGGGGGGAAGAGGGAGGCTACACCTTC. Translated, it gives CASSEWGEEGGYTF. The rearrangement uses TRBV25-1 and TRBJ1-2, with D perhaps matching TRBD1 (5 bases). V lost 1 base to trimming and J lost 8 bases, with 14 bases between them. CDR1 and CDR2 from the germline V gene are MGHDK and SYGVNS. The length of the CDR3 is 14 residues.

The chain employs TRBV10-3 and TRBJ2-3; the D gene is possibly TRBD2 (6 bases). V was cut by 8 bases and J by 0 bases, with 18 bases left in between. From germline, CDR1 is ENHRY and CDR2 SYGVKD. This CDR3 has 16 residues. This chain's CDR3 is CAIGGVAEPSTDTQYF. The DNA of the CDR3 is TGTGCCATCGGCGGGGTAGCGGAACCTAGCACAGATACGCAGTATTTT.

The CDR3 loop is CASRRRGANTGELFF. As DNA, the CDR3 is TGTGCCAGCCGGCGGCGGGGTGCAAACACCGGGGAGCTGTTTTTT. The chain employs TRBV11-2 and TRBJ2-2, with D perhaps matching TRBD2 (6 bases). This CDR3 has 15 amino acids. Trimming took 8 bases from V and 2 from J, leaving 15 bases between them. Germline V gene lookup returns CDR1 SGHAT and CDR2 FQNNGV.

The rearrangement links TRBV2 to TRBJ1-1, with no clear D. The CDR3 length is 14 residues. Germline values: CDR1 SNHLY, CDR2 FYNNEI. The V end lost 3 bases, the J end lost 1 base, and 9 bases lay between the germline ends. The CDR3 is CASSDGRRNTEAFF. The CDR3 DNA follows: TGTGCCAGCAGTGACGGGCGGAGGAACACTGAAGCTTTCTTT.

This clone is a singleton in its sample. V and J are TRBV11-3 and TRBJ2-6; unclear D gene. V lost 4 bases to trimming and J lost 0 bases, with 10 bases between them. This CDR3 comprises 16 residues. Germline CDR1 is SGHNT and CDR2 is YENEEA. The CDR3 sequence: CASSSPPHSGANVLTF. The CDR3 DNA follows: TGTGCCAGCAGCTCCCCCCCTCACTCTGGGGCCAACGTCCTGACTTTC.

Regarding this clone: The junction shows a germline mismatch at one end, possibly a read error. The CDR3 region is CASSIAGTLNTEAFF. The CDR3 nucleotides read TGTGCCAGCAGCATAGCCGGGACATTGAACACTGAAGCTTTCTTT. The chain joins TRBV7-9 to TRBJ1-1; a possible D gene is TRBD1 (6 bases). Germline V gene data show CDR1 as SEHNR and CDR2 as FQNEAQ (reference sequence). The CDR3 has 15 amino acids.

The rearrangement uses TRBV27 and TRBJ2-7, with D hard to call. V lost 8 bases and J 0 bases, leaving 11 bases between the germline ends. This CDR3 region has 13 residues. Per germline, CDR1 MNHEY and CDR2 SMNVEV (reference sequence). CDR3 DNA sequence: TGTGCCAGCGCTCTTTTGGGCTCCTACGAGCAGTACTTC. Translated, it gives CASALLGSYEQYF.

This clone has only one observation. J is TRBJ1-2 and V is TRBV5-1; 11 bases are shared with TRBD1. This CDR3 contains 14 residues. Germline V gene lookup returns CDR1 SGHRS and CDR2 YFSETQ. The V and J ends lost 7 bases and 3 bases, in that order; junction bases with no gene match: 5. CDR3 sequence: CASAPGQGDYGYTF. DNA of the CDR3: TGCGCCAGCGCGCCGGGACAGGGGGACTATGGCTACACCTTC.

This rearrangement joins TRBV7-6 to TRBJ1-4, with D maybe TRBD1 (6 bases). CDR3 length: 16 residues. Germline CDR1 is SGHVS and CDR2 is FNYEAQ. Trimming took 5 bases from V and 7 from J, leaving 20 bases between them. The CDR3 protein is CASSRGRRARGEKLFF. Written as DNA, the CDR3 is TGTGCCAGCAGCCGGGGGCGACGGGCCAGGGGTGAAAAACTGTTTTTT. The full variable domain, in which reference TRBV7-6 and TRBJ1-4 provide the parts outside the CDR3, is GAGVSQSPRYKVTKRGQDVALRCDPISGHVSLYWYRQALGQGPEFLTYFNYEAQQDKSGLPNDRFSAERPEGSISTLTIQRTEQRDSAMYRCASSRGRRARGEKLFFGSGTQLSVL.

The chain employs TRBV6-5 and TRBJ1-2; tentatively, D is TRBD1 (5 bases). Deletions cut 9 bases from V and 7 bases from J, with 21 bases between. Germline assignment: CDR1 MNHEY and CDR2 SVGAGI. The CDR3 loop spans 14 amino acids. This CDR3 is CASTKSGTAIGYTF. Here the CDR3 DNA reads TGTGCCAGTACTAAATCCGGGACGGCTATTGGCTACACCTTC.

The gene calls are TRBV5-8 and TRBJ1-5; 8 bases align to TRBD1. The CDR3 is made up of 14 amino acids. The V and J ends lost 5 bases and 4 bases, in that order; junction bases with no gene match: 5. In germline, CDR1 is SGHTS, CDR2 YDEGEE. The CDR3 bases are TGTGCCAGCAGTCCCGGGACAGGTAATCAGCCCCAGCATTTT. It is translated as CASSPGTGNQPQHF.

V usage is TRBV9 and J usage is TRBJ2-7; possibly TRBD1 or TRBD2 for D (5 bases each). Trimming left V 3 bases short and J 2 bases short, with 18 bases between. CDR3 length: 16 amino acids. Germline CDR1 is SGDLS and CDR2 is YYNGEE. In DNA, the CDR3 is TGTGCCAGCAGCGCCCACTCCGGGACCGTCACCTACGAGCAGTACTTC. Amino acids: CASSAHSGTVTYEQYF.